One T cell receptor (beta chain) is described in this entry. This record comes from a study of blood T cells in healthy people across ages. Primed by a sample-barcoded 5' primer and a J-beta primer mix, a second PCR proceeded for about 7 to 12 cycles. Each CDR3 protein gets one entry after TCRdb re-called the 5' RACE reads with MiXCR. The sample has 650,000 or so distinct CDR3 sequences; 52% are singletons. Each sample yielded at least 7 million isolated PBMCs. The germline V gene encodes CDR1 DFQATT and CDR2 SNEGSKA (reference sequence). Unmatched junction bases numbered 8, after V lost 2 bases and J lost 1 base. The CDR3 contains 16 residues.

The specimen sequenced was blood. J is TRBJ1-5 and V is TRBV20-1; TRBD1 aligns across 7 bases. This TCR was recovered from an elderly woman in good health. The CDR3 here is CSARRTGTVSNQPQHF. CDR3 DNA: TGCAGTGCTAGACGGACCGGGACAGTGAGCAATCAGCCCCAGCATTTT.